These 26 T cell receptor beta chains share one sample of origin, sequenced in a study of prognosis after radiotherapy for stage I lung cancer. Genomic DNA served as the source from which two-round multiplex PCR generated TCR beta CDR3 amplicons. Initially, in first-round PCR, primers specific to each TRBV and TRBJ gene were used. TCRdb re-called the multiplex PCR reads through MiXCR, storing one row per CDR3 protein. Among 15,000 to 20,000 distinct CDR3 sequences listed, 40% to 55% were seen once. Here the sequenced sample was PBMCs, taken before or after stereotactic body radiation therapy (not recorded which). The receptors derive from a donor at least 50 years old with non-small cell lung cancer.

This clonotype occurred many times. The CDR3 is CASSPHLVRGIEAFF. The CDR3 DNA reads as TGTGCCAGCAGTCCCCATCTGGTCCGGGGAATTGAAGCTTTCTTT. This chain joins TRBV28 and TRBJ1-1, with D uncertain. Between the trimmed V and J ends, which lost 5 bases and 7 bases, there was a span of 20 bases. Looked up from germline, CDR1 is MDHEN and CDR2 is SYDVKM. The CDR3 extends over 15 amino acids.

The chain has TRBV5-6 and TRBJ2-1; 11 nucleotides match TRBD2. The CDR3 totals 15 residues. V dropped 5 bases and J dropped 4; count of bases not matched to a gene: 5. Germline loops: CDR1 SGHDT, CDR2 YYEEEE. The chain's CDR3 is CASSLRTSGYNEQFF. DNA for the CDR3: TGTGCCAGCAGTTTAAGGACTAGCGGGTACAATGAGCAGTTCTTC.

The table lists this clonotype with many counts. The V call is TRBV19, the J call TRBJ1-2; TRBD1 might be the D (5 bases). The CDR3 sequence is 14 residues long. V lost 3 bases, J lost 8 bases, and 16 bases lay in between. The germline gives CDR1 LNHDA, CDR2 SQIVND (reference sequence). The CDR3 protein is CASSIGAEPWGYTF. Written as DNA, the CDR3 is TGTGCCAGTAGTATCGGGGCAGAGCCCTGGGGCTACACCTTC.

CDR3 residues: CASSTRLEGTYNEQFF. The CDR3 DNA follows: TGTGCCAGCAGCACACGACTAGAGGGAACCTACAATGAGCAGTTCTTC. The chain links TRBV11-2 to TRBJ2-1, with a possible D match to TRBD2 (6 bases). Germline CDR1 and CDR2: SGHAT and FQNNGV. Trimming took 5 bases from V and 2 from J, leaving 16 bases between them. The CDR3 covers 16 residues.

The chain recombines TRBV7-9 with TRBJ2-2; TRBD1 might be the D (5 bases). The CDR3 spans 16 residues. V shed 2 bases and J shed 10 bases, with 20 bases lying between them. In germline, CDR1 is SEHNR, CDR2 FQNEAQ (reference sequence). The chain's CDR3 is CASSLRQNTNTEELFF. CDR3 in DNA: TGTGCCAGCAGCTTACGACAGAATACGAACACAGAGGAGCTGTTTTTT.

This clonotype showed up just once. One junction end disagrees with the germline gene, perhaps due to a read error. The V call is TRBV19, the J call TRBJ2-6, with D tentatively TRBD1 (5 bases). CDR3 length equals 17 residues. Germline CDR1 is LNHDA and CDR2 is SQIVND (reference sequence). The CDR3 bases are TGTGCCAGTAGTATGTGTGTAGTGCGCTCTGGGGCCACCGTCCTGACTTTC. Amino acid sequence: CASSMCVVRSGATVLTF.

Remarks on this clonotype: The junction shows a germline mismatch at one end, possibly a read error. The chain uses TRBV15 and TRBJ2-6; no clear D. The germline V gene has CDR1 LNHNV and CDR2 YYDKDF (reference sequence). CDR3 length: 17 residues. The CDR3 sequence is CATSRVGHTSGPNVLTF. DNA of the CDR3: TGTGCCACCAGCAGAGTTGGCCACACATCTGGGCCCAACGTCCTGACTTTC.

This chain uses TRBV6-1 with TRBJ2-7, with TRBD2 matching 9 bases. The CDR3 runs 21 residues. Germline CDR1 MNHNS, CDR2 SASEGT. V trimming: 7 bases; J trimming: 6 bases; junction bases outside the gene matches: 31. The CDR3 DNA follows: TGTGCCAGCATCTGCACCACCCCAGGGGAGGGTCTGGCTAGCGGGAATTCCGAGCAGTACTTC. This gives the protein CASICTTPGEGLASGNSEQYF.

The sample holds many counts of this clonotype. The V call is TRBV7-6, the J call TRBJ2-1; D possibly corresponds to TRBD1 (6 bases). V shed 2 bases and J shed 14 bases, with 10 bases lying between them. The germline V gene encodes CDR1 SGHVS and CDR2 FNYEAQ. CDR3 length equals 11 residues. This CDR3 is CASSLYRDKFF. The CDR3 nucleotides are TGTGCCAGCAGCTTATACCGGGACAAGTTCTTC.

This clonotype showed up many times. The chain couples TRBV3-1 to TRBJ2-3; D gene unclear. Germline V lookup: CDR1 LGHDT, CDR2 YNNKEL (reference sequence). The CDR3 has 13 residues. With 0 bases removed from V and 11 bases from J, the gap between germline ends came to 12 bases. The CDR3 DNA reads as TGTGCCAGCAGCCAAGATTTGGCCACTTTGCAGTATTTT. Its protein product is CASSQDLATLQYF.

The J gene is TRBJ1-1, the V gene TRBV30; perhaps TRBD1 as D (5 bases). V lost 1 base and J lost 8, with 14 bases in between. There are 13 residues in the CDR3. The V gene's germline CDR1 is GTSNPN and CDR2 SVGIG (reference sequence). The CDR3, as DNA: TGTGCCTGGAGTGCAGCAGGGTGGAGGGAAGCTTTCTTT. This gives the protein CAWSAAGWREAFF.

Worth noting for this clonotype: This likely came from a read error, as a far larger clone is one base away. J is TRBJ2-1 and V is TRBV6-1, with 7 bases aligning to TRBD1. With the DNA end fitting TRBJ2-7 better, the J assignment may be wrong. The CDR3 loop spans 14 amino acids. CDR1 is MNHNS, CDR2 SASEGT, per germline. CDR3 loop: CASSLWTGSYEQYF. The CDR3 DNA reads as TGTGCCAGCAGCCTATGGACAGGATCCTACGAGCAGTACTTC.

This clonotype was observed at least ten times. The CDR3 sequence: CASSGFRDRDYEQYF. In nucleotides, the CDR3 is TGTGCCAGCAGCGGATTCCGGGACAGGGACTACGAGCAGTACTTC. The chain couples TRBV7-9 to TRBJ2-7; 9 bases align to TRBD1. This CDR3 comprises 15 residues. Germline CDR1 is SEHNR and CDR2 is FQNEAQ (reference sequence). V dropped 5 bases and J dropped 3; count of bases not matched to a gene: 8.

As concerns this clonotype: A read error is possible here, since a much larger clone lies one base away. This chain connects TRBV27 to TRBJ1-1; perhaps TRBD1 as D (6 bases). This CDR3 is 15 amino acids long. CDR1 is MNHEY, CDR2 SMNVEV, per germline (reference sequence). V dropped 4 bases and J dropped 7 bases, with 19 bases sitting between them. CDR3 amino acids: CASSWPGHGISEAFF. CDR3 nucleotides: TGTGCCAGCAGTTGGCCGGGACATGGGATAAGTGAAGCTTTCTTT.

V usage is TRBV30 and J usage is TRBJ2-3, with TRBD2 matching 7 bases. CDR3 length: 15 residues. Trimming cost V 0 bases and J 7 bases; bases outside gene matches: 10. CDR1 is GTSNPN and CDR2 is SVGIG in the germline V gene (reference sequence). The CDR3: CAWSVGGASGNTQYF. CDR3 DNA sequence: TGTGCCTGGAGTGTAGGCGGGGCCAGCGGGAATACGCAGTATTTT.

Details on this clonotype: Sequence at one end of the junction differs from germline and may be a read error. The chain joins TRBV19 to TRBJ1-2; D remains unclear. Per the germline V gene, CDR1 is LNHDA and CDR2 is SQIVND (reference sequence). CDR3 length equals 14 residues. CDR3 sequence: CDSNPGWPDYGYTF. Here the CDR3 DNA reads TGTGACAGTAACCCAGGATGGCCCGACTATGGCTACACCTTC.

This chain connects TRBV6-1 to TRBJ1-6; TRBD1 agrees at 9 bases. V shed 6 bases and J 4 bases; nucleotides not matched to a gene: 7. CDR1 is MNHNS and CDR2 is SASEGT in the germline V gene. This CDR3 is built from 16 residues. The CDR3 DNA sequence: TGTGCCAGCAGCCCGACCGGGACAGGGTATAATTCACCCCTCCACTTT. This gives the protein CASSPTGTGYNSPLHF.

The rearrangement links TRBV7-3 to TRBJ2-1; possibly TRBD2 for D (5 bases). CDR3 length equals 14 residues. Trimming left V 10 bases short and J 13 bases short, with 26 bases between. The germline CDR1 and CDR2 sequences are SGHTA and FQGTGA. The CDR3 here is CAISPAPQRADQFF. The DNA of the CDR3 is TGTGCCATCAGTCCCGCCCCCCAGAGGGCTGATCAGTTCTTC.

This clonotype has more than one count but fewer than ten. Given a much more abundant clone one base away, this may be a read error. The J gene is TRBJ1-4, the V gene TRBV7-9; D is perhaps TRBD1 (5 bases). Germline V gene lookup returns CDR1 SEHNR and CDR2 FQNEAQ (reference sequence). V was pared by 5 bases and J by 8 bases, with 15 bases between. The CDR3 runs to 14 residues. The CDR3 sequence: CASSQGLGGEKLFF. CDR3 in DNA: TGTGCCAGCAGCCAGGGACTGGGAGGCGAAAAACTGTTTTTT.

This clonotype was observed many times. The rearrangement joins TRBV4-1 to TRBJ2-1, with D uncertain. Germline-derived CDR1 and CDR2 are MGHRA and YSYEKL. The ends were cut back, 0 bases at V and 8 bases at J, with 14 bases in the middle. The CDR3 extends over 15 amino acids. The CDR3: CASSQDPTYLYEQFF. In DNA form, the CDR3 reads TGCGCCAGCAGCCAAGATCCCACTTACCTGTATGAGCAGTTCTTC.

A note on this clonotype: Given a much more abundant clone one base away, this may be a read error. V and J are TRBV6-1 and TRBJ2-5; 10 bases fit TRBD1. The CDR3 loop spans 16 amino acids. J gave up 1 base and V 9 bases, and 11 bases lay outside the gene matches. CDR1 is MNHNS and CDR2 is SASEGT in the germline V gene. CDR3 amino acids: CASNKGQGFPQETQYF. CDR3 nucleotide sequence: TGTGCCAGTAATAAGGGACAGGGGTTCCCCCAAGAGACCCAGTACTTC.

To note about this clonotype: One base separates it from a far larger clone, so it is likely a read error. The rearrangement links TRBV6-8 to TRBJ2-4; 14 nucleotides agree with TRBD2. J gave up 2 bases and V 3 bases, and 12 bases lay outside the gene matches. Germline lookup yields CDR1 MNHGY and CDR2 SAAAGT. The length of the CDR3 is 20 residues. This CDR3 is CASSYSGLAGALASKNIQYF. For the CDR3, the DNA is TGTGCCAGCAGTTATTCGGGACTAGCGGGAGCCCTTGCATCCAAAAACATTCAGTACTTC.

V gene TRBV11-2 combines with J gene TRBJ1-6, with D unclear. With 1 base removed from V and 9 bases from J, the gap between germline ends came to 10 bases. This CDR3 has 14 amino acids. Germline assignment: CDR1 SGHAT and CDR2 FQNNGV. The CDR3 DNA sequence: TGTGCCAGCAGCTTAGTAGACTTGAGTTCACCCCTCCACTTT. It yields the protein CASSLVDLSSPLHF. Based on the CDR3 plus reference TRBV11-2 and TRBJ1-6, the full variable domain is EAGVAQSPRYKIIEKRQSVAFWCNPISGHATLYWYQQILGQGPKLLIQFQNNGVVDDSQLPKDRFSAERLKGVDSTLKIQPAKLEDSAVYLCASSLVDLSSPLHFGNGTRLTVT.

This clonotype was counted ten times or more. The rearrangement uses TRBV18 and TRBJ2-3; TRBD1 matches at 9 bases. J was trimmed by 3 bases and V by 10 bases; bases with no gene match: 8. Germline V lookup: CDR1 KGHSH, CDR2 LQKENI. The CDR3 is made up of 14 amino acids. The CDR3 DNA sequence: TGTGCCACCATAGACAGGGGGATGACAGATACGCAGTATTTT. Its translation: CATIDRGMTDTQYF.

The table lists this clonotype with many counts. This chain uses TRBV7-2 with TRBJ2-7; D call uncertain. The ends were cut back, 2 bases at V and 6 bases at J, with 14 bases in the middle. The germline V gene encodes CDR1 SGHTA and CDR2 FQGNSA. This CDR3 contains 14 residues. The CDR3 nucleotides are TGTGCCAGCAGCTTATTCCGATCGGGCTCCGAGCAGTACTTC. It yields the protein CASSLFRSGSEQYF.

The CDR3 reads CSARGDNSYEQYF. CDR3 coding DNA: TGCAGTGCTAGGGGGGATAACTCCTACGAGCAGTACTTC. V and J are TRBV20-1 and TRBJ2-7; D could derive from TRBD1 or TRBD2 (5 bases each). From germline, CDR1 is DFQATT and CDR2 SNEGSKA (reference sequence). Trimming shortened V by 3 bases and J by 0 bases, and 9 bases separated the two germline ends. The CDR3 loop spans 13 amino acids.